The 17 T cell receptor beta chains listed next were all sequenced from one sample in a study of OX40 agonist ivuxolimab in advanced cancers. Measured with immunoSEQ multiplex PCR; TCRdb has only the in-frame clones, and not every one. In the table there are fewer than 70,000 clones, 91% of which are singletons. The sequencing here drew on CD4+ or CD8+ T cells sorted from blood, taken in a trial of the OX40 agonist ivuxolimab. The receptors shown here come from an adult with an advanced solid tumor such as melanoma, head and neck, liver or kidney cancer.

The DNA of the CDR3 is TGTGCCAGCAGCCAAGGGACTAGCGGGGATTCGATATACGTCGAGCAGTACTTC. Amino acids: CASSQGTSGDSIYVEQYF. The chain is built from TRBV16 and TRBJ2-7; 13 positions agree with TRBD2. The V segment lost 2 bases and the J segment 6 bases; nucleotides outside the gene matches: 13. Germline V CDR1 and CDR2: KGHSY, FQNENV. CDR3 length: 18 amino acids. The whole variable domain, filled in from reference TRBV16 and TRBJ2-7, reads GEEVAQTPKHLVRGEGQKAKLYCAPIKGHSYVFWYQQVLKNEFKFLISFQNENVFDETGMPKERFSAKCLPNSPCSLEIQATKLEDSAVYFCASSQGTSGDSIYVEQYFGPGTRLTVT.

This clone was seen only once. J is TRBJ2-3 and V is TRBV27, with TRBD2 matching over 10 bases. This CDR3 has 17 amino acids. V lost 4 bases to trimming and J lost 1 base; unmatched junction nucleotides: 8. Germline V gene lookup returns CDR1 MNHEY and CDR2 SMNVEV (reference sequence). The CDR3, as DNA: TGTGCCAGCAGTTCAGAAGAAGCGGGAGGGGGCACAGATACGCAGTATTTT. Translation: CASSSEEAGGGTDTQYF.

This chain joins TRBV19 and TRBJ2-7; 12 nucleotides align to TRBD2. The germline V gene encodes CDR1 LNHDA and CDR2 SQIVND (reference sequence). With V trimmed by 5 bases and J by 2 bases, 4 bases remained unmatched. The CDR3 totals 15 residues. CDR3 sequence reads: CASSGRTSGTYEQYF. The CDR3, as DNA: TGTGCCAGTAGTGGCAGGACTAGCGGGACCTACGAGCAGTACTTC.

V is TRBV4-3 and J is TRBJ2-2; 15 bases are shared with TRBD2. The CDR3 runs 18 residues. Losses at the gene ends were 2 bases for V and 0 bases for J; bases not matched to a gene: 1. Germline V gene data show CDR1 as LGHNA and CDR2 as YSLEER. CDR3 in amino acids: CASSQWTSGRANTGELFF. CDR3 sequence (DNA): TGCGCCAGCAGCCAATGGACTAGCGGGAGGGCGAACACCGGGGAGCTGTTTTTT.

The gene calls are TRBV7-9 and TRBJ2-5, with 8 bases identical to TRBD1. Trimming removed 5 bases from V and 0 bases from J; junction bases left unmatched: 8. In germline, CDR1 is SEHNR, CDR2 FQNEAQ (reference sequence). The CDR3 is 16 residues long. CDR3 sequence (DNA): TGTGCCAGCAGCCAACAGACAGGGGTCTACCAAGAGACCCAGTACTTC. Amino acids: CASSQQTGVYQETQYF.

The rearrangement links TRBV6-5 to TRBJ1-6; D is undetermined. There are 13 residues in the CDR3. Trimming took 8 bases from V and 9 from J, leaving 14 bases between them. Per germline, CDR1 MNHEY and CDR2 SVGAGI. CDR3 bases: TGTGCCAGCCAGGCCGCGGGGATTTCACCCCTCCACTTT. Protein: CASQAAGISPLHF.

The chain has TRBV2 and TRBJ2-1; 8 bases are a match to TRBD1. The CDR3 sequence is 17 residues long. From germline, CDR1 is SNHLY and CDR2 FYNNEI. Losses at the gene ends were 6 bases for V and 0 bases for J; bases not matched to a gene: 10. The CDR3 is CASRDTWTGSSYNEQFF. CDR3 in DNA: TGTGCCAGCAGGGATACTTGGACAGGGAGCTCCTACAATGAGCAGTTCTTC. Full variable domain (remainder filled in from reference TRBV2 and TRBJ2-1): EPEVTQTPSHQVTQMGQEVILRCVPISNHLYFYWYRQILGQKVEFLVSFYNNEISEKSEIFDDQFSVERPDGSNFTLKIRSTKLEDSAMYFCASRDTWTGSSYNEQFFGPGTRLTVL.

The chain has TRBV18 and TRBJ2-3; tentatively, D is TRBD2 (6 bases). Germline loops: CDR1 KGHSH, CDR2 LQKENI. V lost 4 bases to trimming and J lost 2 bases, with 13 bases between them. This CDR3 is built from 15 residues. CDR3 in amino acids: CASSRASDTTDTQYF. As DNA, the CDR3 is TGTGCCAGCTCACGGGCTAGCGACACCACAGATACGCAGTATTTT.

This clone was picked up one time. The chain has TRBV5-4 and TRBJ2-2; the match to TRBD1 covers 7 bases. Germline CDR1 and CDR2: SGHNT and YYREEE (reference sequence). Unmatched junction bases numbered 5, after V lost 4 bases and J lost 2 bases. The CDR3 runs to 15 residues. Here the CDR3 DNA reads TGTGCCAGCAGCAACAGGGGCCTTAACACCGGGGAGCTGTTTTTT. It encodes CASSNRGLNTGELFF. Based on the CDR3 plus reference TRBV5-4 and TRBJ2-2, the full variable domain is ETGVTQSPTHLIKTRGQQVTLRCSSQSGHNTVSWYQQALGQGPQFIFQYYREEENGRGNFPPRFSGLQFPNYSSELNVNALELDDSALYLCASSNRGLNTGELFFGEGSRLTVL.

V is TRBV18 and J is TRBJ1-1; D ambiguous. Germline V gene data show CDR1 as KGHSH and CDR2 as LQKENI. Trimming left V 3 bases short and J 2 bases short, with 10 bases between. The CDR3 loop spans 14 amino acids. CDR3 amino acids: CASSPGNPNTEAFF. In DNA, the CDR3 is TGTGCCAGCTCACCCGGGAACCCAAACACTGAAGCTTTCTTT.

This rearrangement joins TRBV29-1 to TRBJ2-5; 14 bases agree with TRBD2. The germline V gene encodes CDR1 SQVTM and CDR2 ANQGSEA. With V trimmed by 7 bases and J by 4 bases, 11 bases remained unmatched. The CDR3 runs 16 residues. In nucleotides, the CDR3 is TGCAGCGCCTTTCCAGGACTAGCGGGAGGAGGAGAGACCCAGTACTTC. Its protein product is CSAFPGLAGGGETQYF.

The V gene is TRBV12-5, the J gene TRBJ2-1, with D perhaps TRBD1 (5 bases). The CDR3 has 14 residues. Germline CDR1 is LGHNT and CDR2 is FRNRAP. With 5 bases removed from V and 9 bases from J, the gap between germline ends came to 17 bases. The CDR3 DNA is TGTGCTAGTGGTACCGCGACAAGGGGTAGTGAGCAGTTCTTC. Its translation is CASGTATRGSEQFF.

This sequence joins TRBV7-7 and TRBJ2-5, with 8 bases lining up with TRBD2. This CDR3 spans 16 amino acids. Germline CDR1 reads SSHAT; CDR2 reads FNYEAQ (reference sequence). The junction had 9 bases not matched to a gene; V was cut back by 1 base and J by 5 bases. The CDR3 loop is CASSLGASGSGETQYF. In DNA, the CDR3 is TGTGCCAGCAGCTTAGGAGCTAGCGGGTCTGGGGAGACCCAGTACTTC.

This clone came up a few times. The V and J genes are TRBV6-6 and TRBJ1-5, with D possibly matching TRBD1 (6 bases). The germline V gene has CDR1 MNHNY and CDR2 SVGAGI (reference sequence). The V gene lost 5 bases and the J gene lost 7 bases, with 12 bases spanning the gap. The CDR3 has 13 amino acids. The CDR3 DNA follows: TGTGCCAGCAGTCCAGGGGAAGGCCAGCCCCAGCATTTT. This gives the protein CASSPGEGQPQHF.

This clone appeared a single time. V and J are TRBV15 and TRBJ2-7; unclear D gene. This CDR3 has 15 amino acids. Trimming left V 0 bases short and J 3 bases short, with 12 bases between. The germline V gene has CDR1 LNHNV and CDR2 YYDKDF (reference sequence). The CDR3 spells CATSRDLGSGYEQYF. CDR3 DNA: TGTGCCACCAGCAGAGATCTCGGGTCGGGCTACGAGCAGTACTTC. The whole variable domain, filled in from reference TRBV15 and TRBJ2-7, reads DAMVIQNPRYQVTQFGKPVTLSCSQTLNHNVMYWYQQKSSQAPKLLFHYYDKDFNNEADTPDNFQSRRPNTSFCFLDIRSPGLGDTAMYLCATSRDLGSGYEQYFGPGTRLTVT.

This chain joins TRBV28 and TRBJ2-5; 11 nucleotides align to TRBD2. Germline-derived CDR1 and CDR2 are MDHEN and SYDVKM. Trimming at V came to 3 bases and at J to 5 bases, leaving 8 bases not matched to a gene. This CDR3 comprises 16 residues. The CDR3 nucleotides read TGTGCCAGCAGTTTGGGTAGCGGGAGGGTCTGGGAGACCCAGTACTTC. Protein: CASSLGSGRVWETQYF. The whole variable domain, filled in from reference TRBV28 and TRBJ2-5, reads DVKVTQSSRYLVKRTGEKVFLECVQDMDHENMFWYRQDPGLGLRLIYFSYDVKMKEKGDIPEGYSVSREKKERFSLILESASTNQTSMYLCASSLGSGRVWETQYFGPGTRLLVL.

This chain joins TRBV5-4 and TRBJ2-7, with D perhaps TRBD1 (6 bases). The V end was cut by 3 bases, the J end by 0 bases, with 16 bases between. The length of the CDR3 is 16 residues. CDR1 and CDR2 (germline): SGHNT, YYREEE (reference sequence). The CDR3 sequence is CASSSAPGHSSYEQYF. For the CDR3, the DNA is TGTGCCAGCAGCTCAGCCCCGGGACACAGCTCCTACGAGCAGTACTTC.